This T cell receptor (beta chain) was found in a study of cytomegalovirus exposure and HLA in healthy donors. The overall study: In a previous analysis, some 120 million unique TCR beta sequences were found from some 200 million T cells. Whole-study findings and limits: Among TCR sequences, most were rare, though some public TCRs appeared in many donors. In an earlier analysis, about 90% or about 30%: the productive usage of most TCR beta V segments. CMV serostatus was the only recorded immune exposure for donors.

Primers for the PCR totalled 60 Vbeta and 13 Jbeta. The protocol was immunoSEQ multiplex PCR, while the TCRdb copy is restricted to in-frame clones and leaves out a portion. The sample holds 60,000 to 70,000 clones, about four fifths seen once. This clone was counted a single time. Its antigen is not identified. Trimming cost V 5 bases and J 3 bases, with 13 bases left between them. CDR3 size: 14 residues. CDR1 is MNHEY and CDR2 is SVGAGI in the germline V gene. Sequencing was performed on PBMCs. The V call is TRBV6-5, the J call TRBJ1-2; D might be TRBD1 (6 bases). This TCR was recovered from a woman in her thirties in good health and CMV-seronegative. CDR3 protein: CASSAHWTDYGYTF. DNA for the CDR3: TGTGCCAGCAGTGCCCACTGGACAGACTATGGCTACACCTTC.